A single TCR beta chain is shown here with its context. The record originates from a study of blood T cell repertoires in COVID-19. Study details: Samples taken during acute and convalescent COVID-19 were collected in the United States, Italy and Spain. PBMCs, B-cell-depleted T cells, or T cells were the source of the cDNA or gDNA that made up the material.

This CDR3 has 13 amino acids. Trimming left V 4 bases short and J 0 bases short, with 3 bases between. Germline CDR1 reads SGHAT; CDR2 reads FQNNGV. Authors' methods: The authors estimated nucleated cell counts from reference gene primer amplification. The protocol was immunoSEQ multiplex PCR, while the TCRdb copy is restricted to in-frame clones and leaves out a portion. The V and J calls and the clone size are those of that table, but D and trimming were determined from the DNA. The profile covers 95,000 to 150,000 clones, with 85% to 90% appearing a single time and 0.88% taken by the ten largest. Source material: peripheral blood. The TCR originated in a woman between 45 and 60 years old with active or convalescent COVID-19. J is TRBJ2-2 and V is TRBV11-2, with D hard to call. CDR3 amino acids: CASSSTNTGELFF. For the CDR3, the DNA is TGTGCCAGCAGCTCCACGAACACCGGGGAGCTGTTTTTT. The full variable domain, with the rest looked up from reference TRBV11-2 and TRBJ2-2, is EAGVAQSPRYKIIEKRQSVAFWCNPISGHATLYWYQQILGQGPKLLIQFQNNGVVDDSQLPKDRFSAERLKGVDSTLKIQPAKLEDSAVYLCASSSTNTGELFFGEGSRLTVL.